This section outlines one T cell receptor (beta chain) sequence together with its context. The CDR3 contains 13 residues. CDR1 is LNHDA, CDR2 SQIVND, per germline (reference sequence). The V end was cut by 3 bases, the J end by 6 bases, with 10 bases between. People in the exposed group encountered a COVID-19 case within 2 weeks before entering the study. The sample comes from a study of blood T cell repertoires in COVID-19. How the authors handled the data: Amplification of reference gene primers was used by the study to estimate nucleated cell counts. Profiling relied on immunoSEQ multiplex PCR, and the TCRdb table lists in-frame clones only, not all of them. That table is the source of V, J and clone size, and D and trimming were worked out from the DNA. The sample lists approximately 400,000 clones, 91% seen once, with roughly 0.86% in the top ten.

The clonotype was recovered from a woman aged 40-49 years who had been exposed to COVID-19. Sample: PBMCs or T cells enriched from blood (not recorded which). V is TRBV19 and J is TRBJ2-3; weak D call: TRBD2 (5 bases). As DNA, the CDR3 is TGTGCCAGTAGTATCGGTACGGGGGATACGCAGTATTTT. Translated, it gives CASSIGTGDTQYF.